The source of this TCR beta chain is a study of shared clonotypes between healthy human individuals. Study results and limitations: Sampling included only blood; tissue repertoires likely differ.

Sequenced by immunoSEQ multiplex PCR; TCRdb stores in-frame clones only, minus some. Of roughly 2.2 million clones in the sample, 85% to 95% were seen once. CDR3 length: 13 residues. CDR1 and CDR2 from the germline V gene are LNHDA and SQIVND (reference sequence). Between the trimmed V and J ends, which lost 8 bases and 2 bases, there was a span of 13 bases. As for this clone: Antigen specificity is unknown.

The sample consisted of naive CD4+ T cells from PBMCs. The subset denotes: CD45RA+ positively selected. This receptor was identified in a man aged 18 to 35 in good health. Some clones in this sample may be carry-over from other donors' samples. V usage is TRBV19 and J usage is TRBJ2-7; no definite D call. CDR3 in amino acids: CASQKWGTYEQYF. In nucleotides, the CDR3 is TGTGCCAGTCAGAAGTGGGGAACCTACGAGCAGTACTTC.